One and the same sample provided the 5 T cell receptor beta chains below, sequenced in a study of blood T cell repertoires in COVID-19. Using immunoSEQ multiplex PCR, the repertoire was profiled, and TCRdb retains in-frame clones only, with some absent. Among about 78,000 clones listed, 90% were seen once. What was sequenced was peripheral blood. The receptors stem from a woman in her fifties or sixties in a cohort sampled during active COVID-19.

The chain is built from TRBV6-1 and TRBJ2-3; 8 bases are a match to TRBD2. Germline CDR1 reads MNHNS; CDR2 reads SASEGT. Trimming cost V 4 bases and J 2 bases; bases outside gene matches: 8. This CDR3 has 16 residues. Here the CDR3 DNA reads TGTGCCAGCAGTGGCCGGGTAGCGGGAAACACAGATACGCAGTATTTT. Translating it yields CASSGRVAGNTDTQYF.

The J gene is TRBJ1-3, the V gene TRBV15; unclear D gene. CDR3 length: 16 amino acids. V lost 0 bases and J 0 bases, leaving 9 bases between the germline ends. Germline V gene lookup returns CDR1 LNHNV and CDR2 YYDKDF (reference sequence). CDR3 sequence: CATSRDPGNSGNTIYF. CDR3 nucleotide sequence: TGTGCCACCAGCAGAGACCCCGGGAACTCTGGAAACACCATATATTTT.

The CDR3 DNA is TGTGCCAGTAGTTCCGCTGCGGGAGGAAACGAGCAGTACTTC. Protein product: CASSSAAGGNEQYF. This chain uses TRBV19 with TRBJ2-7; the match to TRBD2 covers 8 bases. V was pared by 5 bases and J by 5 bases, with 8 bases of the junction left unmatched. Germline assignment: CDR1 LNHDA and CDR2 SQIVND (reference sequence). CDR3 size: 14 residues.

The CDR3 sequence is CASKNRGQETQYF. The DNA of the CDR3 is TGCGCCAGCAAAAACAGGGGGCAAGAGACCCAGTACTTC. The rearrangement joins TRBV5-1 to TRBJ2-5; 8 positions agree with TRBD1. CDR1 and CDR2 from the germline V gene are SGHRS and YFSETQ. The V and J ends lost 6 bases and 2 bases, in that order; junction bases with no gene match: 3. This CDR3 spans 13 amino acids. The full variable domain, completed using reference TRBV5-1 and TRBJ2-5, is KAGVTQTPRYLIKTRGQQVTLSCSPISGHRSVSWYQQTPGQGLQFLFEYFSETQRNKGNFPGRFSGRQFSNSRSEMNVSTLELGDSALYLCASKNRGQETQYFGPGTRLLVL.

V gene TRBV12-3 or TRBV12-4 combines with J gene TRBJ2-1; D is uncertain. The germline V and J ends were trimmed by 1 base and 15 bases, with 10 bases remaining between them. The CDR3 consists of 11 residues. CDR3 sequence (DNA): TGTGCCAGCAGTTTAGGCCGTCTACCGTTCTTC. It yields the protein CASSLGRLPFF.